This TCR beta chain appears in the sequencing data of a study of PD-1 blockade in classical Hodgkin lymphoma (dated by TCRdb to the early 2020s). For the study in its entirety: Nivolumab dosing was 3 mg/kg intravenously every 2 weeks, continuing until either disease progression or unacceptable toxicity. The study used TCR beta sequencing and CyTOF to define a peripheral blood immune signature of response to PD-1 blockade in classical Hodgkin lymphoma. The investigation overall reported the following: Lower diversity was seen in patients whose nivolumab began less than 1 year after ASCT, and these patients were left out of later analyses so that immune reconstitution would not confound the results. The study covered only a single clinical trial cohort, and the causes of the repertoire differences, possibly disease activity or prior therapy, were still not defined. By C4D1, a significant rise was seen in CD4+ TCR diversity but not in CD8+ TCR diversity (p=0.0027 vs p=0.16), and the rise was most apparent among complete responders (p=0.02). Trial patients achieving complete response had baseline diversity similar to newly diagnosed patients, whereas partial responders and progressors had significantly lower diversity. Newly diagnosed patients were reported to have lower baseline TCR diversity than healthy donors, and relapsed/refractory patients were reported to have lower baseline TCR diversity still.

V ends up 0 bases short and J 5 bases short, with an unmatched junction base count of 9. The CDR3 numbers 16 residues from cysteine through phenylalanine. Of all the DNA, just the CDR3 is kept, 48 bases in frame from base 1. Reading the germline V gene gives CDR1 SGHRS and CDR2 YFSETQ. The time point label, read with the paper, signifies: cycle 2 day 1 (C2D1) of nivolumab. Relapse after autologous stem cell transplantation had occurred in all trial patients, and cohorts A, B and C were distinguished by prior brentuximab vedotin exposure. A total of roughly 60 patients with relapsed/refractory classical Hodgkin lymphoma made up the trial cohort, and each patient's best overall response was complete response, partial response or progressive disease. In the multi-cohort phase II CheckMate 205 trial, trial patients received single-agent nivolumab. An independent review committee assessed best overall response by applying the 2007 International Working Group response criteria. Trial PBMCs were collected immediately before nivolumab initiation (C1D1) and during therapy at cycle 2 day 1 and cycle 4 day 1. Peripheral blood was collected in 8 mL Vacutainer Cell Preparation Tubes, from which PBMCs were isolated by centrifugation and then cryopreserved.

The Qiagen DNeasy kit was used to extract genomic DNA both from unsorted PBMCs and from the negatively selected CD4+ and CD8+ fractions. TCR beta CDR3 regions were subjected to amplification by immunoSEQ multiplex PCR with primers that anneal to V and J segments. Amplification bias was minimized using a synthetic immune receptor repertoire, and residual bias was removed computationally after sequencing. Turning to the authors' computational methods: Repertoire diversity was quantified as the Shannon entropy index using custom Python scripts. Unsorted, CD4+ and CD8+ repertoires were analyzed separately, except in combined analyses where CD4+ and CD8+ sequences were merged in silico. A clone was considered expanded if an increase in frequency of at least 2-fold after treatment relative to C1D1 was found, and a pseudocount of 0.5 was applied to clones undetected at baseline. Singleton clones were defined as clones with 0 or 1 copy at C1D1, and non-singleton clones were defined as clones with 2 or more copies. Clones expanded in unsorted samples were labelled as CD4+, CD8+ or unknown by matching protein sequences in sorted samples from the same patient. Wilcoxon tests on paired samples were used to test diversity changes from C1D1 to C4D1. As stored in TCRdb, this immuneACCESS dataset retains in-frame rearrangements with V and J assigned. A fraction of the clones does not appear; measured against another copy, unresolved V genes explain less than half of the discrepancy, and the remainder lacks a known reason. V, J and clone size reflect that table, while D and trimming were determined from the DNA. In this sample the table shows roughly 34,000 clones, 76% of which occur a single time. Under 20% of the sample is held by the ten biggest clonotypes.

This clone has a handful of counts. Its target antigen remains unknown. No much larger clonotype is one base removed from it; base qualities were not supplied. The sequence was obtained from a human donor with classical Hodgkin lymphoma. This receptor chain uses TRBV5-1 and TRBJ2-5; 8 bases in the junction line up with TRBD2. The material sequenced was peripheral blood mononuclear cells (PBMCs), taken before the second cycle of nivolumab. Read as DNA, the sequence is TGCGCCAGCAGCTTGGGCGGCCGGGGGGGTCACGAGACCCAGTACTTC. It specifies CASSLGGRGGHETQYF. The variable domain in full, with residues beyond the CDR3 obtained from the reference TRBV5-1 and TRBJ2-5 genes, is KAGVTQTPRYLIKTRGQQVTLSCSPISGHRSVSWYQQTPGQGLQFLFEYFSETQRNKGNFPGRFSGRQFSNSRSEMNVSTLELGDSALYLCASSLGGRGGHETQYFGPGTRLLVL.